This T cell receptor (beta chain) emerged from a study of post-analysis software for immune sequencing data. Overall study: In terms of disease course, relapsing-remitting, secondary progressive and progressive-relapsing multiple sclerosis were included.

General study findings and limits: Comparison of patients with controls showed a handful of TRBV segments more frequent in patients, TRBV5-6, TRBV5-1 and TRBV20-1 among them.

Unique molecular identifiers tagged the TCR beta cDNA libraries. From 1 to 10 million T cells, 500,000 or so cDNA molecules were obtained. TCRdb called the PCR reads again in MiXCR, with one record for every CDR3 protein. The repertoire consists of 160,000 or so distinct CDR3 sequences, with under 40% occurring once and the leading ten covering approximately 30%. This clonotype was seen more than once but under ten times. The antigen is not known. In germline, CDR1 is SGHRS, CDR2 YFSETQ. The V end was cut by 0 bases, the J end by 7 bases, with 8 bases between. The CDR3 is 12 residues long. The sample was blood, taken after autologous hematopoietic stem cell transplantation. The chain uses TRBV5-1 and TRBJ2-7; D might be TRBD1 (5 bases). This clonotype was obtained from a girl aged 5 to 17 with multiple sclerosis. CDR3 DNA sequence: TGCGCCAGCAGCTTGGGTCAGGGAGAGCAGTACTTC. Translating it yields CASSLGQGEQYF.